This T cell receptor (beta chain) was recorded in a study of TIL therapy for anti-PD-1-resistant metastatic lung cancer. V lost 1 base, J lost 7 bases, and 8 bases stayed unmatched. Germline V lookup: CDR1 LNHNV, CDR2 YYDKDF (reference sequence). The CDR3 is 15 residues long. This was the immunoSEQ v3 assay. Produced via immunoSEQ multiplex PCR; TCRdb's table is partial and in-frame only. The repertoire includes 9,500 to 15,000 clones, 80% of them detected once, and around 9.1% sits in the top ten. As to time point: pre-treatment sample, taken before nivolumab and TIL therapy. The material sequenced was blood, taken at baseline. The receptor's source is a person between 25 and 80 years old with non-small cell lung cancer. J is TRBJ2-3 and V is TRBV15, with 7 nucleotides matching TRBD1. In nucleotides, the CDR3 is TGTGCCACCAGCAGAGCAGGTGACAGGGAGAATACGCAGTATTTT. This gives the protein CATSRAGDRENTQYF.